This TCR beta chain is from a study of T cells in localized non-small cell lung cancer. Study-wide points: Heterogeneity is still possible, as just one tumor region was sequenced. The highest T cell clonality was in uninvolved adjacent lung, above tumor.

As to this clone: Its antigen is as yet unknown.

Sequencing was performed with immunoSEQ multiplex PCR; in TCRdb, only in-frame clones are kept and a portion is missing. The data hold over 1,500 clones, with approximately 21% observed a single time. This CDR3 spans 16 amino acids. Looked up from germline, CDR1 is LNHDA and CDR2 is SQIVND (reference sequence). After removal of 5 bases from V and 7 bases from J, the junction contained 13 bases not matched to a gene. Lung tissue at least 2 cm from the tumor margin was confirmed free of atypia. The sequence was obtained from a male donor at least 60 years old with stage III squamous cell lung carcinoma. V is TRBV19 and J is TRBJ1-4, with TRBD1 matching over 7 bases. Sequences were derived from normal lung tissue next to the tumor, sampled before any cancer treatment. The CDR3: CASSLGTAHETEKLFF. The CDR3 region has the DNA TGTGCCAGTAGTCTTGGGACAGCACACGAGACTGAAAAACTGTTTTTT.